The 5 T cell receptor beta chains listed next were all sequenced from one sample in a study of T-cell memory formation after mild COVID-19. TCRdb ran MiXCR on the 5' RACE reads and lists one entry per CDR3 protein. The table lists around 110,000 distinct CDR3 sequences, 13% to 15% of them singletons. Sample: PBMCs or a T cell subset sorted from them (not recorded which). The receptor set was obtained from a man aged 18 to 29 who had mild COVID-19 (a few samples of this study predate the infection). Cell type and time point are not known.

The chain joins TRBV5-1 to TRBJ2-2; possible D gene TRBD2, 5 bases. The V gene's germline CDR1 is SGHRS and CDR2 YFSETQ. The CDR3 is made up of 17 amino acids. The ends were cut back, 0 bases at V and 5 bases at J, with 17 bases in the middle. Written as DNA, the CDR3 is TGCGCCAGCAGCTTGGCCAATAAGAGCCCGGGGACCGGGGAGCTGTTTTTT. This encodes CASSLANKSPGTGELFF.

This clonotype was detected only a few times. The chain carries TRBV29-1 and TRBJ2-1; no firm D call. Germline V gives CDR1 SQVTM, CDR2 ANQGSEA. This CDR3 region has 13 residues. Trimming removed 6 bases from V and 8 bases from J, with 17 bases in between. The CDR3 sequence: CSVKTGRSHEQFF. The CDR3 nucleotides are TGCAGCGTGAAAACCGGACGCTCGCATGAGCAGTTCTTC.

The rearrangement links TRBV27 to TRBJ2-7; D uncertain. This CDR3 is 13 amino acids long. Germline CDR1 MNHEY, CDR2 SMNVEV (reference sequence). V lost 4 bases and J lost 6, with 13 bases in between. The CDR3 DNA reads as TGTGCCAGCAGTTCCGGACCAGTTTCCGAGCAGTACGTC. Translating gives CASSSGPVSEQYV.

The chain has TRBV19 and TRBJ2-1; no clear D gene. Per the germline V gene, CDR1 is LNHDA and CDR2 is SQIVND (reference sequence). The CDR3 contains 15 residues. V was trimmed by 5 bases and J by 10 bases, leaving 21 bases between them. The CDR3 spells CASSVSSSPRWEQFF. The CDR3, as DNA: TGTGCCAGTAGTGTGTCCAGTTCCCCCCGATGGGAGCAGTTCTTC. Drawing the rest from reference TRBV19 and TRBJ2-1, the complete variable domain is DGGITQSPKYLFRKEGQNVTLSCEQNLNHDAMYWYRQDPGQGLRLIYYSQIVNDFQKGDIAEGYSVSREKKESFPLTVTSAQKNPTAFYLCASSVSSSPRWEQFFGPGTRLTVL.

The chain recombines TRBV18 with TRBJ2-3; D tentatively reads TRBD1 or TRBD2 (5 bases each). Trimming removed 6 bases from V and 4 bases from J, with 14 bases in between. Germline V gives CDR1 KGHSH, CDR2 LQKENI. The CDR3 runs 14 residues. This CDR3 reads CASSSGLGPDTQYF. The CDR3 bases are TGTGCCAGCTCTTCGGGGTTGGGGCCAGATACGCAGTATTTT. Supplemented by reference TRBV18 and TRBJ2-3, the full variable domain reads NAGVMQNPRHLVRRRGQEARLRCSPMKGHSHVYWYRQLPEEGLKFMVYLQKENIIDESGMPKERFSAEFPKEGPSILRIQQVVRGDSAAYFCASSSGLGPDTQYFGPGTRLTVL.